The source of this TCR beta chain is a study of blood T cell repertoires in COVID-19. Study as a whole: Sites in the United States, Italy and Spain provided acute and convalescent COVID-19 samples. PBMCs, B-cell-depleted T cells, or T cells were the source of the cDNA or gDNA that made up the material.

Original handling: The authors estimated nucleated cell counts from reference gene primer amplification. Generated by immunoSEQ multiplex PCR, the TCRdb table keeps only in-frame clones and is missing some. D and trimming were read from the DNA, whereas the V and J calls and clone size are those reported in that table. The sample yields fewer than 250,000 clones, about 85% seen once. Germline V gene lookup returns CDR1 ENHRY and CDR2 SYGVKD. The CDR3 is made up of 15 amino acids. V lost 6 bases to trimming and J lost 0 bases, with 15 bases between them. The V call is TRBV10-3, the J call TRBJ2-7; D might be TRBD2 (7 bases). The sample taken for sequencing was peripheral blood. This TCR came from a man aged 30 to 45 with active or convalescent COVID-19. CDR3 residues: CAISAGAPSSYEQYF. Written as DNA, the CDR3 is TGTGCCATCAGCGCGGGGGCACCGAGCTCCTACGAGCAGTACTTC.